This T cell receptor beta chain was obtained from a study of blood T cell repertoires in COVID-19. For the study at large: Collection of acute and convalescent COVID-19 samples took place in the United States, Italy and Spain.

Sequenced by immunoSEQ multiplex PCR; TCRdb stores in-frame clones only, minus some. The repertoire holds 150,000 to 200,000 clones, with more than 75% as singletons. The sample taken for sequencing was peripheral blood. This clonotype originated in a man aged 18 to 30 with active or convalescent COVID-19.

The DNA for the CDR3 is TGTGCCAGCAGCCAAGGGAGAGTCTATGGCTACACCTTC. This gives the protein CASSQGRVYGYTF. J is TRBJ1-2 and V is TRBV14; D gene uncertain. CDR1 is SGHDN and CDR2 is FVKESK in the germline V gene. The CDR3 runs 13 residues. Trimming took off 1 base at V and 4 bases at J, with 7 bases between the two ends.